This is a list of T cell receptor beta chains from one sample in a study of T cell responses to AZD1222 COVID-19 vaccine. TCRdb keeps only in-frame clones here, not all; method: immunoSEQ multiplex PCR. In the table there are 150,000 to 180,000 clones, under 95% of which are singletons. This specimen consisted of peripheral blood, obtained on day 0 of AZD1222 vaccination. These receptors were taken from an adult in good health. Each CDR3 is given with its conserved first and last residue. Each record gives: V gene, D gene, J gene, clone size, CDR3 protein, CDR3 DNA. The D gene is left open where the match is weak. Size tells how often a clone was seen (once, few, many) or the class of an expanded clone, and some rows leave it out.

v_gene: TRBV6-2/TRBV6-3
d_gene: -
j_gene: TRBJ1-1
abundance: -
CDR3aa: CASSLFGVVGTEAFF
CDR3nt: TGTGCCAGCAGTTTATTCGGCGTGGTCGGCACTGAAGCTTTCTTT

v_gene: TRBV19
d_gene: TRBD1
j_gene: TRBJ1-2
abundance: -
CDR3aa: CASRPGQSYGYTF
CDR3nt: TGTGCCAGTAGACCGGGACAGTCCTATGGCTACACCTTC

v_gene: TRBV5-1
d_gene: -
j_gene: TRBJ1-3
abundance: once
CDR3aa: CASSPRRSDSGNTIYF
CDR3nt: TGCGCCAGCAGCCCAAGGAGGTCCGACTCTGGAAACACCATATATTTT

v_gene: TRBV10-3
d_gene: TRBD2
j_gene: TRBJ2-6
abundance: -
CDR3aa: CAISEREGSGANVLTF
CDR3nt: TGTGCCATCAGTGAGCGGGAGGGCTCTGGGGCCAACGTCCTGACTTTC

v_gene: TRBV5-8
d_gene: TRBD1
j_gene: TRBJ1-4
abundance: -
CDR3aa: CASSLSRGLWEEKLFF
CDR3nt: TGTGCCAGCAGCTTGTCCAGGGGGCTCTGGGAAGAAAAACTGTTTTTT

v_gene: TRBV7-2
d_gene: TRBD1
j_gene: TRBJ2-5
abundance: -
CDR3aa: CASSLARTGAAETQYF
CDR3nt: TGTGCCAGCAGCTTAGCTCGGACAGGGGCAGCAGAGACCCAGTACTTC

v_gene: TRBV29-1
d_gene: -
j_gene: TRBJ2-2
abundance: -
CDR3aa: CSGRAGNTGELFF
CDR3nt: TGCAGCGGCCGCGCGGGGAACACCGGGGAGCTGTTTTTT

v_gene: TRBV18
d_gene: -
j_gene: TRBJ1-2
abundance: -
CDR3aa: CASSPWVTGADHGYTF
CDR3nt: TGTGCCAGCTCACCGTGGGTGACAGGCGCCGACCATGGCTACACCTTC

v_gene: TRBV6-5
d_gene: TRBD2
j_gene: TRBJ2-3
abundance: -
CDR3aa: CASSYSTSGGSDTQYF
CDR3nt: TGTGCCAGCAGTTACTCGACTAGCGGGGGTTCAGATACGCAGTATTTT

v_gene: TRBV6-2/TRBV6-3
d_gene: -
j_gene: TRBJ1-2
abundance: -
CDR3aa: CASSYPAGIYGYTF
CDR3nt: TGTGCCAGCAGTTACCCGGCAGGCATCTATGGCTACACCTTC

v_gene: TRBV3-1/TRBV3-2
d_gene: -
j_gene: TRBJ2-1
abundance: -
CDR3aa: CASSQDVVLRDYNEQFF
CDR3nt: TGTGCCAGCAGCCAAGATGTGGTCCTGAGAGACTACAATGAGCAGTTCTTC

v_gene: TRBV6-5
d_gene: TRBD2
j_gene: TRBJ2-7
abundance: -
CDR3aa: CASSRTSFQYEQYF
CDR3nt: TGTGCCAGCAGTAGGACTAGCTTCCAGTACGAGCAGTACTTC

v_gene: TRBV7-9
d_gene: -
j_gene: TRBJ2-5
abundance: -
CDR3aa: CASSQLPRALQETQYF
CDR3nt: TGTGCCAGCAGCCAACTCCCTCGGGCTCTACAAGAGACCCAGTACTTC